The 23 T cell receptor beta chains presented below share a single source sample, sequenced in a study of OX40 agonist ivuxolimab in advanced cancers. Sequencing was performed with immunoSEQ multiplex PCR; in TCRdb, only in-frame clones are kept and a portion is missing. The sample consists of tens of thousands of clones, 84% of them appearing once. This specimen was CD4+ or CD8+ T cells sorted from blood, taken in a trial of the OX40 agonist ivuxolimab. Receptors were obtained from an adult with an advanced solid tumor such as melanoma, head and neck, liver or kidney cancer.

The chain combines TRBV25-1 with TRBJ1-6; a weak D match, TRBD1 (5 bases). The CDR3 length is 13 residues. Germline V gene sequence: CDR1 MGHDK, CDR2 SYGVNS. V dropped 6 bases and J dropped 8 bases, with 11 bases sitting between them. For the CDR3, the DNA is TGTGCCAGCAGACAGGTAGAATATTCACCCCTCCACTTT. It specifies CASRQVEYSPLHF.

CDR3 bases: TGTGCCAGCAGCCCGGGGGGAGCAGAGACCCAGTACTTC. It encodes CASSPGGAETQYF. This rearrangement joins TRBV5-6 to TRBJ2-5, with 7 bases matching TRBD2. J was trimmed by 4 bases and V by 4 bases; bases with no gene match: 4. Germline V gives CDR1 SGHDT, CDR2 YYEEEE. The CDR3 length is 13 residues.

V is TRBV18 and J is TRBJ2-5, with D perhaps matching TRBD2 (5 bases). The germline V and J ends were trimmed by 0 bases and 3 bases, with 11 bases remaining between them. Germline V gives CDR1 KGHSH, CDR2 LQKENI. This CDR3 spans 15 amino acids. In nucleotides, the CDR3 is TGTGCCAGCTCACCACCGGGAGACGTTAAAGAGACCCAGTACTTC. Translating gives CASSPPGDVKETQYF.

This clone rates as medium-sized. The V gene is TRBV11-2, the J gene TRBJ1-6; D is uncertain. Looked up from germline, CDR1 is SGHAT and CDR2 is FQNNGV. The CDR3 is 14 amino acids. V was clipped by 0 bases and J by 10 bases, with 10 bases between them. The CDR3 DNA sequence: TGTGCCAGCAGCTTAGATGGCTCTAGGTCACCCCTCCACTTT. Protein: CASSLDGSRSPLHF.

The V gene is TRBV25-1, the J gene TRBJ2-2; no clear D gene. The CDR3 length is 13 residues. V lost 11 bases, J lost 0 bases, and 10 bases lay in between. Looked up from germline, CDR1 is MGHDK and CDR2 is SYGVNS. CDR3 in amino acids: CAQSGANTGELFF. Written as DNA, the CDR3 is TGTGCCCAATCAGGTGCGAACACCGGGGAGCTGTTTTTT.

The chain combines TRBV11-2 with TRBJ2-3, with D unclear. Germline values: CDR1 SGHAT, CDR2 FQNNGV. This CDR3 spans 12 amino acids. V dropped 2 bases and J dropped 3 bases, with 3 bases sitting between them. As DNA, the CDR3 is TGTGCCAGCAGCTTAAAAACAGATACGCAGTATTTT. It encodes CASSLKTDTQYF.

The chain employs TRBV5-4 and TRBJ1-1, with TRBD1 matching over 9 bases. V was clipped by 3 bases and J by 7 bases; unmatched bases: 7. The CDR3 consists of 14 residues. Germline CDR1 and CDR2: SGHNT and YYREEE (reference sequence). The CDR3 sequence is CASSSRDRVGEAFF. The DNA for the CDR3 is TGTGCCAGCAGCTCCCGGGACAGGGTCGGTGAAGCTTTCTTT. Full variable domain (outside the CDR3, taken from reference TRBV5-4 and TRBJ1-1): ETGVTQSPTHLIKTRGQQVTLRCSSQSGHNTVSWYQQALGQGPQFIFQYYREEENGRGNFPPRFSGLQFPNYSSELNVNALELDDSALYLCASSSRDRVGEAFFGQGTRLTVV.

The chain employs TRBV6-1 and TRBJ1-1; maybe TRBD1 (5 bases). The V gene's germline CDR1 is MNHNS and CDR2 SASEGT. The CDR3 contains 15 residues. V lost 4 bases, J lost 3 bases, and 15 bases lay in between. CDR3 sequence (DNA): TGTGCCAGCAGTGCAGGGTACGAGATTCACACTGAAGCTTTCTTT. Amino acids: CASSAGYEIHTEAFF.

The V and J genes are TRBV6-1 and TRBJ2-2; tentatively, D is TRBD1 or TRBD2 (6 bases each). The V gene lost 1 base and the J gene lost 4 bases, with 10 bases spanning the gap. CDR1 is MNHNS and CDR2 is SASEGT in the germline V gene. This CDR3 is built from 15 residues. The CDR3 DNA follows: TGTGCCAGCAGTGAAGACTGGGGGGCCACCGGGGAGCTGTTTTTT. It specifies CASSEDWGATGELFF.

The chain has TRBV18 and TRBJ1-5; tentatively, D is TRBD1 (6 bases). The CDR3 covers 13 residues. V was clipped by 6 bases and J by 5 bases, with 11 bases between them. Germline values: CDR1 KGHSH, CDR2 LQKENI. CDR3 coding DNA: TGTGCCAGCTCGGGGGGCGCGGATCAGCCCCAGCATTTT. Translation gives CASSGGADQPQHF. Together with reference TRBV18 and TRBJ1-5, the CDR3 gives the full variable domain: NAGVMQNPRHLVRRRGQEARLRCSPMKGHSHVYWYRQLPEEGLKFMVYLQKENIIDESGMPKERFSAEFPKEGPSILRIQQVVRGDSAAYFCASSGGADQPQHFGDGTRLSIL.

Judged by abundance, this clone is medium-sized. The genes are TRBV7-9 and TRBJ1-1; D possibly corresponds to TRBD1 (5 bases). The CDR3 runs 14 residues. Looked up from germline, CDR1 is SEHNR and CDR2 is FQNEAQ (reference sequence). V lost 5 bases and J lost 6, with 16 bases in between. Here the CDR3 reads CASSQEGRDAEAFF. The CDR3 region has the DNA TGTGCCAGCAGCCAGGAGGGGAGAGACGCTGAAGCTTTCTTT.

The CDR3 sequence is CASSPPGSEAFF. The CDR3 nucleotides read TGTGCCAGCAGCCCCCCCGGGTCTGAAGCTTTCTTT. The rearrangement links TRBV7-8 to TRBJ1-1; no clear D. Germline V lookup: CDR1 SGHVS, CDR2 FQNEAQ. This CDR3 comprises 12 residues. Trimming shortened V by 5 bases and J by 6 bases, and 10 bases separated the two germline ends. Full variable domain (outside the CDR3, taken from reference TRBV7-8 and TRBJ1-1): GAGVSQSPRYKVAKRGQDVALRCDPISGHVSLFWYQQALGQGPEFLTYFQNEAQLDKSGLPSDRFFAERPEGSVSTLKIQRTQQEDSAVYLCASSPPGSEAFFGQGTRLTVV.

This clone was counted between two and nine times. The rearrangement uses TRBV30 and TRBJ1-1, with no clear D. Germline CDR1 and CDR2: GTSNPN and SVGIG (reference sequence). The CDR3 has 10 amino acids. Trimming removed 0 bases at V and 12 bases at J, with 8 bases between. The CDR3 region has the DNA TGTGCCTGGAGTGTACAAGGGACTTTCTTT. Translation gives CAWSVQGTFF. Complete variable domain (other parts from reference TRBV30 and TRBJ1-1): SQTIHQWPATLVQPVGSPLSLECTVEGTSNPNLYWYRQAAGRGLQLLFYSVGIGQISSEVPQNLSASRPQDRQFILSSKKLLLSDSGFYLCAWSVQGTFFGQGTRLTVV.

The chain joins TRBV5-1 to TRBJ1-1; possible D gene TRBD1, 6 bases. V lost 6 bases to trimming and J lost 4 bases, with 19 bases between them. The V gene's germline CDR1 is SGHRS and CDR2 YFSETQ. The CDR3 loop spans 15 amino acids. The CDR3 is CASTSRGLGGTEAFF. DNA for the CDR3: TGCGCCAGCACGTCACGGGGGCTCGGCGGCACTGAAGCTTTCTTT.

The chain is built from TRBV19 and TRBJ2-5, with D possibly being TRBD1 (6 bases). V lost 8 bases, J lost 1 base, and 8 bases lay in between. Germline V gives CDR1 LNHDA, CDR2 SQIVND (reference sequence). This CDR3 is 12 amino acids long. The CDR3 DNA reads as TGTGCCAGTGGGACACCCCAAGAGACCCAGTACTTC. This encodes CASGTPQETQYF.

This clone was counted a single time. This same CDR3 is encoded by further DNA sequences in the sample. The chain couples TRBV11-2 to TRBJ1-1; D ambiguous. V gave up 0 bases and J gave up 0 bases, with 2 bases separating them. Germline V gives CDR1 SGHAT, CDR2 FQNNGV. The CDR3 runs 13 residues. As DNA, the CDR3 is TGTGCCAGCAGCTTAGAACTGAACACTGAAGCTTTCTTT. Its translation is CASSLELNTEAFF.

This clone was detected only a few times. The rearrangement uses TRBV6-5 and TRBJ1-6, with 7 bases aligning to TRBD1. The CDR3 loop spans 13 amino acids. V was pared by 5 bases and J by 8 bases, with 3 bases of the junction left unmatched. CDR1 is MNHEY and CDR2 is SVGAGI in the germline V gene. CDR3 coding DNA: TGTGCCAGCAGTACCGACAGGGATTCACCCCTCCACTTT. It translates to CASSTDRDSPLHF.

The V gene is TRBV30, the J gene TRBJ2-5; a weak D match, TRBD1 (6 bases). V lost 5 bases, J lost 1 base, and 8 bases lay in between. This CDR3 is built from 12 residues. CDR1 GTSNPN and CDR2 SVGIG come from the germline V gene (reference sequence). The CDR3 DNA reads TGTGCCTGGGGACAGACCCAAGAGACCCAGTACTTC. This gives the protein CAWGQTQETQYF.

The rearrangement uses TRBV30 and TRBJ1-5; 9 nucleotides line up with TRBD1. The CDR3 consists of 15 residues. CDR1 is GTSNPN and CDR2 is SVGIG in the germline V gene (reference sequence). V shed 7 bases and J 3 bases; nucleotides not matched to a gene: 10. The CDR3 nucleotides are TGTGCCTTCAGGAGGACAGGGGACTTCAATCAGCCCCAGCATTTT. Amino acid sequence: CAFRRTGDFNQPQHF. Drawing the rest from reference TRBV30 and TRBJ1-5, the complete variable domain is SQTIHQWPATLVQPVGSPLSLECTVEGTSNPNLYWYRQAAGRGLQLLFYSVGIGQISSEVPQNLSASRPQDRQFILSSKKLLLSDSGFYLCAFRRTGDFNQPQHFGDGTRLSIL.

This clone was detected once. V and J are TRBV7-9 and TRBJ1-2; D ambiguous. The CDR3 is 15 amino acids. The V and J ends lost 0 bases and 5 bases respectively, with 13 bases between them. Per germline, CDR1 SEHNR and CDR2 FQNEAQ (reference sequence). CDR3 loop: CASSLAVVSSYGYTF. The DNA for the CDR3 is TGTGCCAGCAGCTTAGCCGTGGTGAGCTCTTATGGCTACACCTTC.

The J gene is TRBJ2-1, the V gene TRBV11-3; D is unresolved. CDR1 is SGHNT, CDR2 YENEEA, per germline. V lost 1 base, J lost 2 bases, and 9 bases lay in between. The CDR3 sequence is 15 residues long. Here the CDR3 DNA reads TGTGCCAGCAGCTTAGGGGGTTCGACCTACAATGAGCAGTTCTTC. As protein: CASSLGGSTYNEQFF.

The V and J genes are TRBV28 and TRBJ2-5, with D possibly being TRBD1 (6 bases). Germline lookup yields CDR1 MDHEN and CDR2 SYDVKM. CDR3 length: 16 residues. The V and J ends lost 5 bases and 8 bases respectively, with 24 bases between them. The CDR3 loop reads CASSLVDRGGSSTQYF. The CDR3 DNA is TGTGCCAGCAGTCTAGTCGATAGAGGGGGTAGTTCAACCCAGTACTTC.

This chain links TRBV19 with TRBJ1-2, with D tentatively TRBD1 (5 bases). CDR1 and CDR2 from the germline V gene are LNHDA and SQIVND (reference sequence). The CDR3 extends over 13 amino acids. Trimming took off 1 base at V and 8 bases at J, with 11 bases between the two ends. CDR3 region: CASSIGTGVGYTF. DNA of the CDR3: TGTGCCAGTAGTATAGGAACGGGGGTCGGCTACACCTTC. Full variable domain (outside the CDR3, taken from reference TRBV19 and TRBJ1-2): DGGITQSPKYLFRKEGQNVTLSCEQNLNHDAMYWYRQDPGQGLRLIYYSQIVNDFQKGDIAEGYSVSREKKESFPLTVTSAQKNPTAFYLCASSIGTGVGYTFGSGTRLTVV.